This section outlines one T cell receptor beta chain sequence together with its context. TCRdb re-clonotyped the PCR reads through MiXCR. The repertoire includes 20,000 to 25,000 clones, approximately 10% of them detected once, and 6.5% to 9% sits in the top ten. The sample comes from a study of metastatic and nonmetastatic thyroid tumors. The CDR3 contains 14 residues. Per germline, CDR1 SGHTA and CDR2 FQGNSA. Thyroid surgery was preceded by no treatment in any patient. The sequence was obtained from a female donor with papillary thyroid cancer or a benign thyroid nodule (not recorded which). Some clones in this sample may be carry-over from other donors' samples. Sequenced sample: blood. The chain links TRBV7-2 to TRBJ2-5, with 7 bases that match TRBD1. Matching the DNA end better, TRBJ2-1 makes the J call doubtful. CDR3 residues: CASSSGDSMDEQFF. The CDR3 DNA reads as TGTGCCAGCAGCTCCGGGGACAGTATGGATGAGCAGTTCTTC.